Below are 25 T cell receptor beta chains sequenced from a single sample in a study of blood T cell repertoires in COVID-19. Libraries were prepared by immunoSEQ multiplex PCR; TCRdb keeps only in-frame clonotypes and omits some of them. The sample comprises about 240,000 clones, around nine tenths of which are singletons, and under 9% rests with the top ten. The specimen sequenced was peripheral blood. These receptors originate from a woman in her 70s with active or convalescent COVID-19.

CDR3 DNA sequence: TGTGCCAGCAGTGAAACGGGCACAGATACGCAGTATTTT. It specifies CASSETGTDTQYF. The rearrangement links TRBV2 to TRBJ2-3, with D unclear. The V end lost 2 bases, the J end lost 1 base, and 4 bases lay between the germline ends. This CDR3 has 13 residues. CDR1 is SNHLY, CDR2 FYNNEI, per germline.

J is TRBJ2-5 and V is TRBV4-3; D is unclear. V was shortened by 2 bases and J by 0 bases, with 10 bases between the two germline ends. The CDR3 length is 15 residues. Per germline, CDR1 LGHNA and CDR2 YSLEER. The CDR3 region is CASSQSGLYQETQYF. DNA of the CDR3: TGCGCCAGCAGCCAATCTGGCTTGTACCAAGAGACCCAGTACTTC.

The rearrangement links TRBV29-1 to TRBJ1-2; D is uncertain. Germline lookup yields CDR1 SQVTM and CDR2 ANQGSEA. The CDR3 is made up of 13 amino acids. Trimming shortened V by 0 bases and J by 8 bases, and 13 bases separated the two germline ends. The CDR3 sequence: CSVEDGHGRGYTF. The CDR3 coding sequence is TGCAGCGTTGAAGATGGGCACGGCCGGGGCTACACCTTC. The full variable domain, completed using reference TRBV29-1 and TRBJ1-2, is SAVISQKPSRDICQRGTSLTIQCQVDSQVTMMFWYRQQPGQSLTLIATANQGSEATYESGFVIDKFPISRPNLTFSTLTVSNMSPEDSSIYLCSVEDGHGRGYTFGSGTRLTVV.

A few counts support this clone. The V gene is TRBV20-1, the J gene TRBJ1-2; D uncertain. V was pared by 3 bases and J by 5 bases, with 16 bases between. This CDR3 comprises 14 residues. Germline V gene data show CDR1 as DFQATT and CDR2 as SNEGSKA (reference sequence). Here the CDR3 DNA reads TGCAGTGCTAGTCTAGCCACCGGGAAGTATGGCTACACCTTC. Protein sequence: CSASLATGKYGYTF.

This chain links TRBV18 with TRBJ2-1; weak D call: TRBD1 (6 bases). Germline V gene lookup returns CDR1 KGHSH and CDR2 LQKENI. CDR3 size: 14 residues. The V gene lost 3 bases and the J gene lost 9 bases, with 15 bases spanning the gap. The DNA for the CDR3 is TGTGCCAGCTCACCTAAACTTGACAGGACTGAGCAGTTCTTC. The encoded protein is CASSPKLDRTEQFF.

Remarks on this clone: The sample contains more than one DNA sequence encoding this CDR3. CDR3 residues: CASSEVRGNTEAFF. The CDR3 coding sequence is TGTGCCAGCAGTGAAGTCAGGGGGAACACTGAAGCTTTCTTT. The chain couples TRBV2 to TRBJ1-1, with D possibly TRBD1 on 6 matching bases. Germline assignment: CDR1 SNHLY and CDR2 FYNNEI. The CDR3 spans 14 residues. Trimming left V 1 base short and J 1 base short, with 7 bases between.

This chain links TRBV18 with TRBJ2-3; a possible D gene is TRBD1 (6 bases). Germline-derived CDR1 and CDR2 are KGHSH and LQKENI. The CDR3 is 16 amino acids. Trimming took 0 bases from V and 3 from J, leaving 13 bases between them. The CDR3 spells CASSPPGQGLTDTQYF. The CDR3 DNA reads TGTGCCAGCTCACCACCGGGGCAGGGGCTTACAGATACGCAGTATTTT.

In its sample, this clone was seen a few times. The CDR3 here is CASGLAPPGQGMSTEAFF. CDR3 bases: TGTGCTAGTGGTCTCGCACCCCCGGGACAGGGTATGAGCACTGAAGCTTTCTTT. The chain links TRBV12-5 to TRBJ1-1; 9 positions agree with TRBD1. Per germline, CDR1 LGHNT and CDR2 FRNRAP. The V segment lost 5 bases and the J segment 4 bases; nucleotides outside the gene matches: 17. The CDR3 is 18 amino acids.

V usage is TRBV19 and J usage is TRBJ1-2, with TRBD1 matching 7 bases. This CDR3 has 16 residues. Germline V gives CDR1 LNHDA, CDR2 SQIVND (reference sequence). J gave up 1 base and V 1 base, and 6 bases lay outside the gene matches. CDR3 protein: CASSIGADRVNYGYTF. CDR3 sequence (DNA): TGTGCCAGTAGTATAGGAGCTGACAGGGTTAACTATGGCTACACCTTC.

With regard to this clone: One end of the junction varies from germline; a read error may be responsible. The rearrangement uses TRBV5-5 and TRBJ1-2; no clear D. Looked up from germline, CDR1 is SGHKS and CDR2 is YYEKEE (reference sequence). This CDR3 comprises 14 residues. The CDR3 loop is CASSRGIHDYDYTF. Written as DNA, the CDR3 is TGTGCCAGCAGCCGAGGGATTCACGACTATGACTACACCTTC.

About this clone itself: Other DNA sequences in this sample translate to the same CDR3. The rearrangement uses TRBV6-1 and TRBJ2-6; D is unresolved. CDR3 length: 15 amino acids. Trimming shortened V by 1 base and J by 0 bases, and 4 bases separated the two germline ends. CDR1 MNHNS and CDR2 SASEGT come from the germline V gene. CDR3 region: CASSEVRSGANVLTF. Here the CDR3 DNA reads TGTGCCAGCAGTGAAGTTCGCTCTGGGGCCAACGTCCTGACTTTC.

This chain links TRBV21-1 with TRBJ1-4. TRBV21-1 is a recognized pseudogene. The length of the CDR3 is 16 residues. This CDR3 is CASSKVGRDGNEKLFF. The CDR3 nucleotides read TGTGCCAGCAGCAAAGTAGGGAGGGACGGGAATGAAAAACTGTTTTTT.

The V call is TRBV6-6, the J call TRBJ2-1, with 8 positions matching TRBD1. The CDR3 totals 14 residues. With V trimmed by 7 bases and J by 5 bases, 7 bases remained unmatched. Germline loops: CDR1 MNHNY, CDR2 SVGAGI (reference sequence). CDR3 sequence: CASKPGQVNNEQFF. CDR3 bases: TGTGCCAGCAAACCGGGACAGGTTAACAATGAGCAGTTCTTC.

This clone was counted once. The chain has TRBV27 and TRBJ2-2; no definite D call. CDR1 MNHEY and CDR2 SMNVEV come from the germline V gene (reference sequence). Trimming cost V 4 bases and J 3 bases, with 9 bases left between them. The CDR3 loop spans 14 amino acids. The CDR3 sequence is CASSSRSDTGELFF. CDR3 nucleotides: TGTGCCAGCAGTTCCCGTTCGGACACCGGGGAGCTGTTTTTT.

The chain carries TRBV11-3 and TRBJ2-7; TRBD1 might be the D (6 bases). V was shortened by 3 bases and J by 3 bases, with 9 bases between the two germline ends. The germline V gene has CDR1 SGHNT and CDR2 YENEEA. There are 13 residues in the CDR3. CDR3 nucleotide sequence: TGTGCCAGCAGCTTGTACAGGGACTACGAGCAGTACTTC. Translating it yields CASSLYRDYEQYF.

The chain recombines TRBV5-4 with TRBJ2-7, with 7 bases identical to TRBD1. CDR1 is SGHNT and CDR2 is YYREEE in the germline V gene (reference sequence). The CDR3 consists of 14 residues. With V trimmed by 3 bases and J by 3 bases, 6 bases remained unmatched. The CDR3 sequence: CASSWEGQDYEQYF. The CDR3 nucleotides read TGTGCCAGCAGCTGGGAAGGACAGGACTACGAGCAGTACTTC.

The chain recombines TRBV6-5 with TRBJ1-4; D gene ambiguous. Germline assignment: CDR1 MNHEY and CDR2 SVGAGI. V lost 5 bases to trimming and J lost 0 bases, with 10 bases between them. The CDR3 is 15 amino acids. The chain's CDR3 is CASSRRSPTNEKLFF. CDR3 nucleotides: TGTGCCAGCAGTCGCCGGTCTCCAACTAATGAAAAACTGTTTTTT.

This clone was observed a single time. This chain links TRBV6-1 with TRBJ1-1, with D tentatively TRBD1 (6 bases). The CDR3 extends over 12 amino acids. The germline V gene encodes CDR1 MNHNS and CDR2 SASEGT. V was shortened by 2 bases and J by 8 bases, with 9 bases between the two germline ends. Written as DNA, the CDR3 is TGTGCCAGCAGTGAACTGAGGGGGGAAGCTTTCTTT. Translation gives CASSELRGEAFF.

V gene TRBV4-3 combines with J gene TRBJ1-1, with 7 bases matching TRBD1. V dropped 1 base and J dropped 5; count of bases not matched to a gene: 7. The CDR3 runs 15 residues. Germline-derived CDR1 and CDR2 are LGHNA and YSLEER. The CDR3 sequence is CASSQAGLQGTEAFF. CDR3 coding DNA: TGCGCCAGCAGCCAAGCCGGACTACAGGGGACTGAAGCTTTCTTT.

The chain links TRBV3-1 (or the pseudogene TRBV3-2) to TRBJ1-1, with D tentatively TRBD1 (5 bases). The V end was cut by 4 bases, the J end by 4 bases, with 10 bases between. CDR3 length equals 13 residues. Per the germline V gene, CDR1 is LGHDT and CDR2 is YNNKEL (reference sequence). CDR3 sequence (DNA): TGTGCCAGCAGCCGGAGTCAGGGCACTGAAGCTTTCTTT. This encodes CASSRSQGTEAFF.

This rearrangement joins TRBV5-1 to TRBJ2-7; 8 bases are a match to TRBD2. Germline V lookup: CDR1 SGHRS, CDR2 YFSETQ. V shed 0 bases, J shed 6 bases, and the junction held 11 bases outside the gene matches. There are 16 residues in the CDR3. CDR3 residues: CASSLVGGGMQREQYF. CDR3 nucleotide sequence: TGCGCCAGCAGCTTGGTGGGCGGGGGGATGCAACGCGAGCAGTACTTC.

The chain recombines TRBV27 with TRBJ2-5; TRBD2 matches at 11 bases. V dropped 8 bases and J dropped 5; count of bases not matched to a gene: 7. CDR1 is MNHEY and CDR2 is SMNVEV in the germline V gene (reference sequence). This CDR3 comprises 14 residues. CDR3 coding DNA: TGTGCCAGCCGCCCTAGCGGGGGGAAGGAGACCCAGTACTTC. Amino acid sequence: CASRPSGGKETQYF.

This clone appeared a single time. V usage is TRBV19 and J usage is TRBJ1-5; possibly TRBD1 for D (5 bases). This CDR3 is built from 14 residues. V gave up 7 bases and J gave up 11 bases, with 21 bases separating them. Per the germline V gene, CDR1 is LNHDA and CDR2 is SQIVND (reference sequence). CDR3 in amino acids: CASNKGAVTPAQHF. As DNA, the CDR3 is TGTGCCAGTAATAAAGGGGCAGTAACCCCGGCCCAGCATTTT.

This chain connects TRBV7-2 to TRBJ2-3; D is ambiguous. Trimming left V 1 base short and J 4 bases short, with 12 bases between. In germline, CDR1 is SGHTA, CDR2 FQGNSA. The length of the CDR3 is 15 residues. CDR3 protein: CASSLGLVGPDTQYF. In nucleotides, the CDR3 is TGTGCCAGCAGCTTAGGGCTAGTGGGTCCAGATACGCAGTATTTT.

This sequence joins TRBV5-1 and TRBJ2-2; the match to TRBD2 covers 9 bases. V gave up 5 bases and J gave up 3 bases; unmatched junction bases: 8. Germline values: CDR1 SGHRS, CDR2 YFSETQ. This CDR3 comprises 16 residues. CDR3 nucleotide sequence: TGCGCCAGCAGTCCCGGGGTAGCGGGGGACACCGGGGAGCTGTTTTTT. This codes for CASSPGVAGDTGELFF. Filled out from reference TRBV5-1 and TRBJ2-2, the complete variable domain reads KAGVTQTPRYLIKTRGQQVTLSCSPISGHRSVSWYQQTPGQGLQFLFEYFSETQRNKGNFPGRFSGRQFSNSRSEMNVSTLELGDSALYLCASSPGVAGDTGELFFGEGSRLTVL.